One sample yielded the 14 T cell receptor beta chains listed below, sequenced in a study of CD8+ T cells in alopecia areata. Following extraction, RNA underwent reverse transcription to cDNA, which served as the sequencing template. Clones were read by immunoSEQ multiplex PCR, and TCRdb kept only the in-frame ones, dropping some. The data hold about 190,000 clones, with about 60% observed a single time. Sample treatment: oral pan-JAK inhibitor, 5-10 mg twice daily. The source was CD4+ T cells sorted from blood, collected at week 4, from a patient treated with tofacitinib. All receptors derive from a human donor with alopecia areata.

This chain links TRBV6-5 with TRBJ2-5; TRBD1 aligns across 7 bases. This CDR3 has 14 residues. V was pared by 4 bases and J by 3 bases, with 5 bases of the junction left unmatched. Germline V gene data show CDR1 as MNHEY and CDR2 as SVGAGI. CDR3 DNA sequence: TGTGCCAGCAGTTTATCCGGACAGGAAGAGACCCAGTACTTC. It encodes CASSLSGQEETQYF.

The rearrangement links TRBV28 to TRBJ2-7; 10 bases match TRBD1. The CDR3 loop spans 13 amino acids. Germline V gene lookup returns CDR1 MDHEN and CDR2 SYDVKM. Trimming took 10 bases from V and 4 from J; bases not matched to a gene: 7. In DNA form, the CDR3 reads TGTGCCACCGTGACAGGGGGCCCTTACGAGCAGTACTTC. It yields the protein CATVTGGPYEQYF.

The chain couples TRBV9 to TRBJ2-6; D not certain. The CDR3 loop spans 15 amino acids. The V and J ends lost 1 base and 2 bases respectively, with 7 bases between them. Germline CDR1 is SGDLS and CDR2 is YYNGEE. The CDR3 DNA sequence: TGTGCCAGCAGCGTACTGGGTACTGGGGCCAACGTCCTGACTTTC. It specifies CASSVLGTGANVLTF.

The chain is built from TRBV5-1 and TRBJ2-5; D tentatively reads TRBD1 or TRBD2 (5 bases each). Germline V gene data show CDR1 as SGHRS and CDR2 as YFSETQ. V was pared by 4 bases and J by 9 bases, with 16 bases between. This CDR3 contains 13 residues. The CDR3 sequence: CASSLGDSVAQYF. The CDR3 DNA is TGCGCCAGCAGCCTGGGGGATTCCGTGGCCCAGTACTTC.

The V gene is TRBV30, the J gene TRBJ1-2, with D unresolved. Deletions cut 4 bases from V and 2 bases from J, with 11 bases between. The germline V gene encodes CDR1 GTSNPN and CDR2 SVGIG (reference sequence). The CDR3 consists of 13 residues. The DNA of the CDR3 is TGTGCCTGGAATCCTGGAACCAACTATGGCTACACCTTC. Its translation: CAWNPGTNYGYTF.

The J gene is TRBJ1-4, the V gene TRBV2, with no clear D. CDR3 length: 12 residues. Germline V gene sequence: CDR1 SNHLY, CDR2 FYNNEI. V shed 4 bases and J shed 5 bases, with 5 bases lying between them. CDR3 sequence (DNA): TGTGCCAGCAGTGTTCTCAATGAAAAACTGTTTTTT. This codes for CASSVLNEKLFF.

The genes are TRBV11-2 and TRBJ1-2, with a tentative D call TRBD1 (6 bases). The CDR3 extends over 14 amino acids. Germline V CDR1 and CDR2: SGHAT, FQNNGV. V lost 1 base and J 4 bases, leaving 10 bases between the germline ends. In DNA, the CDR3 is TGTGCCAGCAGCTTAGCGCAGGGGAGCTATGGCTACACCTTC. Translated: CASSLAQGSYGYTF.

The CDR3 region has the DNA TGTGCCAGCACCAACGCGGGCGAGCAGTACTTC. Its protein is CASTNAGEQYF. V gene TRBV6-1 combines with J gene TRBJ2-7; TRBD2 might be the D (5 bases). The germline V gene encodes CDR1 MNHNS and CDR2 SASEGT. V was pared by 7 bases and J by 6 bases, with 10 bases between. The CDR3 consists of 11 residues.

The V and J genes are TRBV29-1 and TRBJ2-7; the match to TRBD2 covers 10 bases. CDR1 is SQVTM, CDR2 ANQGSEA, per germline. The ends lost 1 base at V and 0 bases at J; junction bases unmatched: 6. The CDR3 totals 16 residues. The CDR3 loop is CSVEGRLAGSSYEQYF. CDR3 DNA sequence: TGCAGCGTTGAAGGGAGACTAGCGGGCAGCTCCTACGAGCAGTACTTC.

The chain employs TRBV30 and TRBJ1-1; D gene uncertain. CDR3 length: 12 amino acids. Germline V CDR1 and CDR2: GTSNPN, SVGIG (reference sequence). The ends were cut back, 4 bases at V and 6 bases at J, with 12 bases in the middle. This CDR3 is CAWNARGAEAFF. In DNA, the CDR3 is TGTGCCTGGAATGCGCGTGGAGCTGAAGCTTTCTTT.

The rearrangement joins TRBV30 to TRBJ2-2; 7 bases map to TRBD2. The V segment lost 3 bases and the J segment 0 bases; nucleotides outside the gene matches: 4. Per the germline V gene, CDR1 is GTSNPN and CDR2 is SVGIG (reference sequence). The CDR3 has 15 residues. The chain's CDR3 is CAWSGGTTNTGELFF. The DNA of the CDR3 is TGTGCCTGGAGCGGGGGGACCACGAACACCGGGGAGCTGTTTTTT.

The genes are TRBV6-5 and TRBJ2-5, with D tentatively TRBD1 (6 bases). This CDR3 contains 14 residues. The V gene's germline CDR1 is MNHEY and CDR2 SVGAGI. V dropped 6 bases and J dropped 1 base, with 12 bases sitting between them. CDR3 nucleotide sequence: TGTGCCAGCAGCCCGGGACATACCCAAGAGACCCAGTACTTC. Amino acids: CASSPGHTQETQYF.

This rearrangement joins TRBV7-9 to TRBJ2-1, with D possibly being TRBD1 or TRBD2 (5 bases each). Germline values: CDR1 SEHNR, CDR2 FQNEAQ (reference sequence). Trimming left V 6 bases short and J 7 bases short, with 25 bases between. This CDR3 has 17 amino acids. The CDR3 spells CASSPLLDRGVRNEQFF. The CDR3 DNA reads as TGTGCCAGCAGTCCTCTCTTAGACAGAGGGGTGAGGAATGAGCAGTTCTTC.

This clone was counted a single time. This chain joins TRBV15 and TRBJ1-5; 8 bases map to TRBD1. The CDR3 is made up of 15 amino acids. In germline, CDR1 is LNHNV, CDR2 YYDKDF (reference sequence). V trimming: 5 bases; J trimming: 4 bases; junction bases outside the gene matches: 7. CDR3 residues: CATSSRGQGNQPQHF. The CDR3 nucleotides are TGTGCCACCAGCTCTCGAGGACAGGGAAATCAGCCCCAGCATTTT.